This T cell receptor (beta chain) was sequenced during a study of T cells in Graves' hyperthyroidism and ophthalmopathy. Authors of the study amplified TCR beta CDR3 regions from RNA transcripts. A first-round RT-PCR of the TCR CDR3 used the HTBI primer set. TCRdb processed the multiplex PCR reads anew with MiXCR; each CDR3 protein has one entry. The table has some 460,000 distinct CDR3 sequences, 15% to 18% seen once. Diagnosis rested on symptoms, serum thyroxine and TRAb, thyroid ultrasound, and orbital computed tomography. The V and J ends lost 7 bases and 2 bases respectively, with 15 bases between them. This CDR3 is built from 15 residues. Germline CDR1 MDHEN, CDR2 SYDVKM. This clonotype was recorded many times.

This chain links TRBV28 with TRBJ1-5; TRBD1 might be the D (6 bases). This TCR was sampled from a woman under 30 with Graves' hyperthyroidism. The specimen was blood. The CDR3 is CASTRSGGRNQPQHF. CDR3 DNA: TGTGCCAGCACCCGGTCCGGGGGCCGCAATCAGCCCCAGCATTTT.